This T cell receptor (beta chain) originates from a study of cytomegalovirus exposure and HLA in healthy donors. In the PCR, 60 Vbeta and 13 Jbeta primers were used. Only in-frame clones appear in the TCRdb table, and some are missing; sequencing was by immunoSEQ multiplex PCR. The sample has tens of thousands of clones; around 73% are singletons. The CDR3 contains 15 residues. Between the trimmed V and J ends, which lost 0 bases and 7 bases, there was a span of 17 bases. The germline V gene has CDR1 SGHKS and CDR2 YYEKEE (reference sequence). The genes are TRBV5-5 and TRBJ2-7, with D unresolved. The sequencing sample was made of PBMCs. This clonotype originated in a man aged 45-60 years in good health and CMV-seronegative. The CDR3 is CASSLDIPAQSEQYF. CDR3 nucleotide sequence: TGTGCCAGCAGCTTGGACATCCCAGCGCAGAGTGAGCAGTACTTC.